This passage covers 25 T cell receptor beta chains from one sample sequenced in a study of cytomegalovirus exposure and HLA in healthy donors. The PCR employed 60 Vbeta primers together with 13 Jbeta primers. Sequenced by immunoSEQ multiplex PCR; TCRdb stores in-frame clones only, minus some. The sample has 130,000 to 150,000 clones; about 73% are singletons. The source material was PBMCs. These receptors all come from a man aged 40-50 years in good health and CMV-seropositive.

The table lists this clone with a few counts. This chain connects TRBV7-2 to TRBJ1-1; 9 bases align to TRBD1. This CDR3 comprises 15 residues. Germline V gene sequence: CDR1 SGHTA, CDR2 FQGNSA. J lost 1 base, V lost 3 bases, and 3 bases had no gene match. Here the CDR3 reads CASSFGGQGNTEAFF. DNA of the CDR3: TGTGCCAGCAGCTTTGGGGGACAGGGGAACACTGAAGCTTTCTTT.

V is TRBV28 and J is TRBJ1-2, with D possibly being TRBD1 (6 bases). The CDR3 is made up of 14 amino acids. Germline assignment: CDR1 MDHEN and CDR2 SYDVKM. With 6 bases removed from V and 2 bases from J, the gap between germline ends came to 13 bases. Here the CDR3 reads CASSRVGANYGYTF. The DNA of the CDR3 is TGTGCCAGCAGCCGCGTGGGGGCAAACTATGGCTACACCTTC.

This chain connects TRBV6-1 to TRBJ2-7, with a possible D match to TRBD1 (6 bases). The CDR3 is 13 residues long. V was cut by 5 bases and J by 5 bases, with 13 bases left in between. Per germline, CDR1 MNHNS and CDR2 SASEGT. CDR3 in DNA: TGTGCCAGCAGTTATCAGGGGCACAACGAGCAGTACTTC. Translation gives CASSYQGHNEQYF.

V usage is TRBV5-4 and J usage is TRBJ2-6, with 7 bases fitting TRBD1. Losses at the gene ends were 4 bases for V and 2 bases for J; bases not matched to a gene: 6. Per the germline V gene, CDR1 is SGHNT and CDR2 is YYREEE (reference sequence). The CDR3 extends over 16 amino acids. The CDR3 DNA reads as TGTGCCAGCAGCCCTACAGGGGTTGCTGGGGCCAACGTCCTGACTTTC. Its protein is CASSPTGVAGANVLTF.

The chain joins TRBV18 to TRBJ1-2, with 11 bases fitting TRBD1. Germline CDR1 KGHSH, CDR2 LQKENI. The J segment lost 3 bases and the V segment lost 6 bases, leaving 12 bases of the junction unmatched. CDR3 size: 17 residues. DNA of the CDR3: TGTGCCAGCTCCCTCGGACAGGGGGCATCCAGCGACTATGGCTACACCTTC. Its protein is CASSLGQGASSDYGYTF. The full variable domain, rest sourced from reference TRBV18 and TRBJ1-2, is NAGVMQNPRHLVRRRGQEARLRCSPMKGHSHVYWYRQLPEEGLKFMVYLQKENIIDESGMPKERFSAEFPKEGPSILRIQQVVRGDSAAYFCASSLGQGASSDYGYTFGSGTRLTVV.

This clone was recorded once. The rearrangement joins TRBV15 to TRBJ2-5; 7 nucleotides line up with TRBD1. The CDR3 contains 16 residues. The trim removed 2 bases at V and 1 base at J, leaving 7 bases unmatched. The V gene's germline CDR1 is LNHNV and CDR2 YYDKDF (reference sequence). The CDR3 sequence: CATSRSLGTVQETQYF. DNA of the CDR3: TGTGCCACCAGCAGATCGCTTGGGACAGTCCAAGAGACCCAGTACTTC.

The chain carries TRBV29-1 and TRBJ2-3, with 8 bases fitting TRBD2. Losses at the gene ends were 4 bases for V and 1 base for J; bases not matched to a gene: 1. This CDR3 has 13 amino acids. Germline V gene sequence: CDR1 SQVTM, CDR2 ANQGSEA. This CDR3 reads CSVVGRGTDTQYF. The DNA of the CDR3 is TGCAGCGTTGTCGGGAGGGGCACAGATACGCAGTATTTT.

The chain combines TRBV18 with TRBJ2-3; TRBD1 might be the D (6 bases). Germline V gives CDR1 KGHSH, CDR2 LQKENI. This CDR3 has 16 residues. The ends were cut back, 2 bases at V and 3 bases at J, with 15 bases in the middle. CDR3 coding DNA: TGTGCCAGCTCACCAAAGGGGACAATGGAGACAGATACGCAGTATTTT. Residues: CASSPKGTMETDTQYF.

J is TRBJ2-5 and V is TRBV5-4; TRBD1 agrees at 9 bases. Germline-derived CDR1 and CDR2 are SGHNT and YYREEE (reference sequence). The CDR3 is 17 amino acids. Trimming took 1 base from V and 3 from J; bases not matched to a gene: 10. This CDR3 reads CASSLWQAGTGKETQYF. CDR3 nucleotides: TGTGCCAGCAGCTTGTGGCAAGCCGGGACAGGGAAAGAGACCCAGTACTTC.

The CDR3 is CASSHRPGPGEKLFF. In DNA, the CDR3 is TGTGCCAGCAGCCACAGACCCGGGCCGGGGGAAAAACTGTTTTTT. This rearrangement joins TRBV14 to TRBJ1-4; D remains unclear. With 3 bases removed from V and 8 bases from J, the gap between germline ends came to 16 bases. There are 15 residues in the CDR3. Germline values: CDR1 SGHDN, CDR2 FVKESK.

The V call is TRBV2, the J call TRBJ2-7; TRBD2 matches 7 bases. CDR3 length equals 15 residues. Germline CDR1 SNHLY, CDR2 FYNNEI. V shed 6 bases and J 0 bases; nucleotides not matched to a gene: 8. CDR3 bases: TGTGCCAGCAGGGAACTAGCGTTATTCTCCTACGAGCAGTACTTC. It codes for CASRELALFSYEQYF. Full variable domain (remainder filled in from reference TRBV2 and TRBJ2-7): EPEVTQTPSHQVTQMGQEVILRCVPISNHLYFYWYRQILGQKVEFLVSFYNNEISEKSEIFDDQFSVERPDGSNFTLKIRSTKLEDSAMYFCASRELALFSYEQYFGPGTRLTVT.

The chain employs TRBV5-1 and TRBJ2-7; D is perhaps TRBD2 (5 bases). In germline, CDR1 is SGHRS, CDR2 YFSETQ. Trimming stripped 2 bases from V and 3 bases from J, with 6 bases between. This CDR3 comprises 12 residues. The CDR3 region is CASSFEGYEQYF. CDR3 nucleotides: TGCGCCAGCAGCTTTGAGGGCTACGAGCAGTACTTC.

This chain joins TRBV9 and TRBJ2-2; 8 bases align to TRBD1. The V gene end was trimmed by 4 bases and the J gene end by 6 bases; junction bases not matched to a gene: 14. The length of the CDR3 is 17 residues. CDR1 and CDR2 from the germline V gene are SGDLS and YYNGEE. In DNA, the CDR3 is TGTGCCAGCAGCACACCCTACACAGGGGGTGGACCCGGGGAGCTGTTTTTT. Translating it yields CASSTPYTGGGPGELFF.

The rearrangement links TRBV19 to TRBJ2-2; D may be TRBD2 (6 bases). The CDR3 is 15 residues long. V lost 10 bases, J lost 7 bases, and 22 bases lay in between. Germline V gives CDR1 LNHDA, CDR2 SQIVND (reference sequence). The CDR3 DNA reads as TGTGCCACCAAAGGCGACGGGAGTTTCGGCGGGGAGCTGTTTTTT. Its translation: CATKGDGSFGGELFF.

The chain is built from TRBV30 and TRBJ2-5; 7 positions agree with TRBD2. The CDR3 totals 13 residues. Germline lookup yields CDR1 GTSNPN and CDR2 SVGIG (reference sequence). Trimming at V came to 3 bases and at J to 1 base, leaving 2 bases not matched to a gene. The CDR3 nucleotides read TGTGCCTGGAGCGGGGGGATCCAAGAGACCCAGTACTTC. Protein: CAWSGGIQETQYF.

This sequence joins TRBV10-3 and TRBJ2-7, with TRBD2 matching 8 bases. Germline CDR1 is ENHRY and CDR2 is SYGVKD. V lost 3 bases and J lost 4; bases outside the gene matches: 5. CDR3 length: 14 amino acids. CDR3 in DNA: TGTGCCATCAGTGAACGGACTAGCTTATACGAGCAGTACTTC. Protein: CAISERTSLYEQYF.

The chain uses TRBV10-1 and TRBJ2-7; 7 nucleotides align to TRBD1. CDR1 WNHNN and CDR2 SYGVQD come from the germline V gene (reference sequence). The CDR3 runs to 16 residues. V shed 6 bases and J 0 bases; nucleotides not matched to a gene: 11. This chain's CDR3 is CASRGGYNRDSYEQYF. CDR3 DNA sequence: TGCGCCAGCAGAGGGGGCTATAACAGGGACTCCTACGAGCAGTACTTC.

The CDR3 DNA reads TGTGCCAGCAGCCCGGGACTAGCGGGAAGGTTCGAGCAGTACTTC. It translates to CASSPGLAGRFEQYF. The rearrangement uses TRBV5-8 and TRBJ2-7; 13 bases map to TRBD2. Germline V gene sequence: CDR1 SGHTS, CDR2 YDEGEE. The CDR3 has 15 amino acids. The V segment lost 4 bases and the J segment 6 bases; nucleotides outside the gene matches: 7.

V gene TRBV6-6 combines with J gene TRBJ2-3; a possible D gene is TRBD2 (6 bases). The CDR3 sequence is 16 residues long. In germline, CDR1 is MNHNY, CDR2 SVGAGI (reference sequence). V was shortened by 6 bases and J by 0 bases, with 16 bases between the two germline ends. CDR3 protein: CASSTMRGLSTDTQYF. CDR3 in DNA: TGTGCCAGCAGCACTATGCGGGGTCTGAGCACAGATACGCAGTATTTT.

The chain couples TRBV18 to TRBJ1-1, with TRBD1 identical over 8 bases. CDR1 and CDR2 (germline): KGHSH, LQKENI. This CDR3 region has 14 residues. Trimming cost V 5 bases and J 1 base; bases outside gene matches: 3. CDR3 loop: CASSTGTGNTEAFF. The CDR3 nucleotides read TGTGCCAGCTCAACCGGGACAGGGAACACTGAAGCTTTCTTT. The full variable domain, rest sourced from reference TRBV18 and TRBJ1-1, is NAGVMQNPRHLVRRRGQEARLRCSPMKGHSHVYWYRQLPEEGLKFMVYLQKENIIDESGMPKERFSAEFPKEGPSILRIQQVVRGDSAAYFCASSTGTGNTEAFFGQGTRLTVV.

This chain links TRBV18 with TRBJ2-7; no reliable D call. Per germline, CDR1 KGHSH and CDR2 LQKENI. Trimming left V 6 bases short and J 5 bases short, with 14 bases between. This CDR3 comprises 13 residues. Here the CDR3 DNA reads TGTGCCAGCTCCCCGCCGGCAGGCCACGAGCAGTACTTC. It codes for CASSPPAGHEQYF.

This clone is a singleton in its sample. The rearrangement joins TRBV19 to TRBJ1-5; 8 bases agree with TRBD1. V lost 5 bases, J lost 7 bases, and 7 bases stayed unmatched. CDR1 is LNHDA, CDR2 SQIVND, per germline (reference sequence). This CDR3 is built from 14 residues. The CDR3 region is CASSSGGWGQPQHF. In nucleotides, the CDR3 is TGTGCCAGTAGTTCAGGGGGCTGGGGGCAGCCCCAGCATTTT.

The CDR3 region is CASSRTGIMNTEAFF. The CDR3 bases are TGTGCCAGCTCACGGACAGGGATTATGAACACTGAAGCTTTCTTT. The chain uses TRBV18 and TRBJ1-1, with TRBD1 matching over 8 bases. The CDR3 is made up of 15 amino acids. The V gene end was trimmed by 4 bases and the J gene end by 0 bases; junction bases not matched to a gene: 4. Per germline, CDR1 KGHSH and CDR2 LQKENI.

The chain joins TRBV19 to TRBJ1-5; D gene uncertain. The germline V gene encodes CDR1 LNHDA and CDR2 SQIVND (reference sequence). This CDR3 spans 16 amino acids. V was shortened by 2 bases and J by 3 bases, with 14 bases between the two germline ends. The CDR3 spells CASSIMGVAHNQPQHF. The CDR3, as DNA: TGTGCCAGTAGTATAATGGGAGTAGCCCACAATCAGCCCCAGCATTTT. Supplemented by reference TRBV19 and TRBJ1-5, the full variable domain reads DGGITQSPKYLFRKEGQNVTLSCEQNLNHDAMYWYRQDPGQGLRLIYYSQIVNDFQKGDIAEGYSVSREKKESFPLTVTSAQKNPTAFYLCASSIMGVAHNQPQHFGDGTRLSIL.

CDR3 amino acids: CASSESTQAGNEQFF. CDR3 coding DNA: TGCGCCAGCAGTGAGTCGACCCAAGCGGGCAATGAGCAGTTCTTC. This chain connects TRBV10-1 to TRBJ2-1; maybe TRBD2 (6 bases). From germline, CDR1 is WNHNN and CDR2 SYGVQD (reference sequence). This CDR3 has 15 amino acids. V was pared by 0 bases and J by 6 bases, with 12 bases between.